Below, 5 T cell receptor beta chains from the same sample are listed, as sequenced in a study of T cells in Graves' hyperthyroidism and ophthalmopathy. TCR beta CDR3 region amplification was performed from RNA transcripts. The TCR CDR3 first-round RT-PCR relied on the HTBI primer set. One entry per CDR3 protein results from TCRdb running MiXCR on the multiplex PCR reads. The table lists around 720,000 distinct CDR3 sequences, about a third of them singletons. The sample consisted of blood. These receptors all come from a woman aged 40 to 50 with Graves' hyperthyroidism.

V gene TRBV7-3 combines with J gene TRBJ2-5; no clear D. V lost 0 bases and J 5 bases, leaving 7 bases between the germline ends. Per germline, CDR1 SGHTA and CDR2 FQGTGA. The CDR3 is 13 residues long. CDR3 region: CASSLTWAETQYF. Here the CDR3 DNA reads TGTGCCAGCAGCTTAACTTGGGCGGAGACCCAGTACTTC.

As regards this clonotype: An end of the junction does not agree with germline; a read error may underlie this. The CDR3 DNA follows: TGCGCCAGCAGCCAATTACGGACAGCCATGAACACTGAAGCTTTCTTT. Its translation is CASSQLRTAMNTEAFF. The rearrangement joins TRBV7-2 to TRBJ1-1, with D perhaps matching TRBD1 (6 bases). Germline V gene lookup returns CDR1 SGHTA and CDR2 FQGNSA. The CDR3 totals 16 residues.

For the CDR3, the DNA is TGTGCCAGCATTACCGGGGGGGCAGGTACTGAAGCTTTCTTT. It codes for CASITGGAGTEAFF. V is TRBV2 and J is TRBJ1-1, with D tentatively TRBD1 (6 bases). Germline CDR1 is SNHLY and CDR2 is FYNNEI. V was clipped by 7 bases and J by 5 bases, with 17 bases between them. The CDR3 is 14 residues long.

CDR3 sequence (DNA): TGTGCCAGCAGCGGAGGAGGGACTGCGTCTGACTATGGCTACACCTTC. The encoded protein is CASSGGGTASDYGYTF. The chain combines TRBV9 with TRBJ1-2; perhaps TRBD1 as D (5 bases). Germline assignment: CDR1 SGDLS and CDR2 YYNGEE. Deletions cut 3 bases from V and 3 bases from J, with 18 bases between. This CDR3 is built from 16 residues.

The V and J genes are TRBV12-3 or TRBV12-4 and TRBJ1-4; D is unresolved. CDR3 size: 16 residues. The V gene lost 0 bases and the J gene lost 0 bases, with 8 bases spanning the gap. DNA of the CDR3: TGTGCCAGCAGTTTAGCAGGAGGAGCAACTAATGAAAAACTGTTTTTT. Translated, it gives CASSLAGGATNEKLFF.